This T cell receptor (beta chain) was documented in a study of human T cells and chemical hapten exposure (dated by TCRdb to 2020 to 2023). A note on the overall study: For sensitization, 2% DPC in acetone was applied to a roughly 2 cm by roughly 2 cm area of upper inner arm skin. Patients additionally received weekly therapeutic DPC doses to the scalp throughout the roughly 25-week study period. Patch testing on the upper back used Finn chambers containing 0.01% DPC, with scoring done after 6 days according to International Contact Dermatitis Research Group standards. The patient cohort, mostly female, included alopecia areata with under or over 50% scalp involvement, alopecia totalis and alopecia universalis. Libraries were pooled for sequencing, and per-sample TCR yields varied mainly because of small differences in library volumes within the pool. In alopecia patients, the study followed how the peripheral blood TCR repertoire changed in vivo over primary and secondary sensitization to diphenylcyclopropenone (DPC), a hapten. Blood was sampled from patients pre-sensitization (week 0) and at 2, 6 and about 24 weeks after DPC sensitization. For TCR sequencing, blood came from approximately 29 alopecia patients at anywhere from one to four time points (pre-sensitization, 2, 6 and 24 weeks).

From the cysteine through the phenylalanine, the CDR3 covers 13 amino acids. The DNA shown is the 39-base CDR3, in frame from base 1. Relative to germline, V is missing 4 bases and J is missing 5 bases, with 3 bases of the junction outside any gene match. The intended sense of this specimen's time point label: patch test 2, 6 weeks after DPC sensitization. Explained via the paper, the treatment or condition label denotes: therapeutic diphenylcyclopropenone sensitization with weekly scalp DPC. At each patch-test visit, blood was drawn before the patch test was applied. Eligible patients were aged 18 to 70, diagnosed with alopecia, deemed suitable for DPC therapy, and excluded if pregnant. Unfractionated whole blood was collected in Tempus Blood RNA tubes, and total RNA was extracted from that blood. The library was prepared using RACE. TCRdb records NextSeq 500 as the sequencer. During library preparation, unique molecular identifiers were attached to individual cDNA molecules so that TCRs could be counted in a quantitative, reproducible way. From each blood RNA sample, both TCR alpha and TCR beta chains were sequenced. The authors processed their data as follows. Samples had a median of about 90,000 TCRs, with a range from roughly 23,224 to 700,000. The Decombinator software suite was used to annotate V, J and CDR3 in the TCR reads. For the PS versus PT1 abundance plots, all samples were subsampled to the same number of TCRs (28,000). Expanded TCRs were defined as absent before sensitization and observed at least eight times at the 2-week time point. Using fastp at Q25 and MiXCR, TCRdb reprocessed the public reads and kept productive beta chains. CDR3 protein sequences are deduplicated, and each keeps its most common genes and DNA. Clone size and V and J calls follow TCRdb, not the original study. The sample table holds roughly 120,000 distinct CDR3 sequences, of which roughly a tenth were seen once. The ten largest account for 3% to 3.5% of the sample.

With regard to this clonotype: Its recognized antigen is unknown. Nothing much larger sits one base from this clone, and base qualities are not available.

The investigation overall reported the following: DPC sensitization did not change how many TCRs were above 1 in 1000 frequency, and no evidence was found of alterations in global repertoire structure. Alopecia, a presumed autoimmune disease, was present in all patients, so the immune response of the patients might differ from that of healthy individuals. Compared with pre-sensitization or healthy control sets, expanded TCRs formed significantly more large CDR3 similarity clusters, which is consistent with antigen-driven responses. Patch test score correlated positively with the number of PT1 expanded TCRs, reaching significance at thresholds 8, 16 and 32 but not at 4. Repeated subsampling changed both the strength of the expansion versus patch-test correlation and the threshold at which that correlation became significant.

Sequencing was performed on whole blood, taken in connection with sensitization to the hapten diphenylcyclopropenone (DPC). The clonotype originates from a woman aged 40 to 50 with alopecia areata. Some clones in this sample may be carry-over from other donors' samples. The chain links TRBV23-1 with TRBJ2-7, and TRBD1 aligns with 9 junction nucleotides. TRBV23-1 is assigned to the ORF class and has an uncertain function. Here is the DNA: TGCGCCAGCAGTCCTTGGACAGGGGACGAGCAGTACTTC. Its translation is CASSPWTGDEQYF.